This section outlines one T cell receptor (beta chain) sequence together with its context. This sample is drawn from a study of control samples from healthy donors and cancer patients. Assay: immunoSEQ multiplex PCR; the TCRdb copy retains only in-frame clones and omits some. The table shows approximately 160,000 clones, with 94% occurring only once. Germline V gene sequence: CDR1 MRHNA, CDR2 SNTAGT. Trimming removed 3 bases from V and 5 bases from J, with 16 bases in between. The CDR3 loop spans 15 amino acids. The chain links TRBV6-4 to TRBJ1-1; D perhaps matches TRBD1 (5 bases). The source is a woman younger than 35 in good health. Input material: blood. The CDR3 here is CASSESPGRGTEAFF. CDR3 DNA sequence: TGTGCCAGCAGTGAATCCCCAGGGAGGGGAACTGAAGCTTTCTTT.